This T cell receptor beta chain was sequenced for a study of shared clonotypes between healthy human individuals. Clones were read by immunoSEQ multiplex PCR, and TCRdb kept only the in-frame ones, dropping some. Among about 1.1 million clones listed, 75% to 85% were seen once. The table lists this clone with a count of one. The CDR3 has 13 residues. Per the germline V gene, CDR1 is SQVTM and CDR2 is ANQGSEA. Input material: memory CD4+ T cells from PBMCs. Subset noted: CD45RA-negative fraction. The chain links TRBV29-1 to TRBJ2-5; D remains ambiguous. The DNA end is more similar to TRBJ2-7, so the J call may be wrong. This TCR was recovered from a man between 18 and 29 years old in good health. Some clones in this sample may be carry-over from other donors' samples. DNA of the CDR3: TGCAGCGTTGTTAGGGCAGAGACCTACGAGCAGTACTTC. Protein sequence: CSVVRAETYEQYF.